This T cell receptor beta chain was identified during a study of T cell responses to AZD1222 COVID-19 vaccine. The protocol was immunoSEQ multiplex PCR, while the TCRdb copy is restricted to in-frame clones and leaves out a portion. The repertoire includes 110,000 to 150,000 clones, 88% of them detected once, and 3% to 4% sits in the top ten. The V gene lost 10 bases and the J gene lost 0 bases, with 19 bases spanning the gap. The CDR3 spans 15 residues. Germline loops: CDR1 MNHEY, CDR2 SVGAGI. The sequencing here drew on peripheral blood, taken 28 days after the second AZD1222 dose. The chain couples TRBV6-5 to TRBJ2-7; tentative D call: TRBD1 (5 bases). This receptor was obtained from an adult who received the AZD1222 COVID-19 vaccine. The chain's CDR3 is CATSGRGQSSYEQYF. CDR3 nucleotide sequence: TGTGCCACCTCCGGAAGGGGTCAAAGCTCCTACGAGCAGTACTTC.